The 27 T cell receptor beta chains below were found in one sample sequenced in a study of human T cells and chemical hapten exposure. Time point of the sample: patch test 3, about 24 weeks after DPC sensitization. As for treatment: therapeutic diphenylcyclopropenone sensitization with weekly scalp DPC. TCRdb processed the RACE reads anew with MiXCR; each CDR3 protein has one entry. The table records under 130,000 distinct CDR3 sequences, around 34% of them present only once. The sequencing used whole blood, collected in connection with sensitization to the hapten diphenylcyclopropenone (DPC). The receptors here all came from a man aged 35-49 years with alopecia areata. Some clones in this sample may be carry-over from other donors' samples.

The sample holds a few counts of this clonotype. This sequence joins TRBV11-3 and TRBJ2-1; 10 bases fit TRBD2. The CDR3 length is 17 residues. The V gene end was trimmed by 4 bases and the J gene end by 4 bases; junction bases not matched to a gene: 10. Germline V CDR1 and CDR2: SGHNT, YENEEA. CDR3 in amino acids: CASSSRPGTSAYNEQFF. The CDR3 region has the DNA TGTGCCAGCAGCTCTAGACCCGGGACTAGCGCTTACAATGAGCAGTTCTTC.

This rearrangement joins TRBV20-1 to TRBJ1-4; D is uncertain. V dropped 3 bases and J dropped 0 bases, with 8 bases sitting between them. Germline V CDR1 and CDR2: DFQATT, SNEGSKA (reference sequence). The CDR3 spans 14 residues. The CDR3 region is CSARISTTNEKLFF. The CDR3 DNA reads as TGCAGTGCTAGGATCTCTACAACTAATGAAAAACTGTTTTTT.

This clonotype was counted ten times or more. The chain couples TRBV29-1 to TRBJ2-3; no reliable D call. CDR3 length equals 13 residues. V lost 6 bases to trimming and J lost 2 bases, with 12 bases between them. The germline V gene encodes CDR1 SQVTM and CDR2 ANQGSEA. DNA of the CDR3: TGCAGCGTCGCCAAAGGCTTCACAGATACGCAGTATTTT. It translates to CSVAKGFTDTQYF.

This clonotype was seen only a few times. The CDR3 DNA sequence: TGTGCCAGCTCACCAGGGGGGTTACCTCCGCATTTT. This translates into CASSPGGLPPHF. The rearrangement links TRBV18 to TRBJ1-5; possibly TRBD1 for D (5 bases). The CDR3 has 12 amino acids. The V gene lost 2 bases and the J gene lost 15 bases, with 14 bases spanning the gap. The germline V gene has CDR1 KGHSH and CDR2 LQKENI.

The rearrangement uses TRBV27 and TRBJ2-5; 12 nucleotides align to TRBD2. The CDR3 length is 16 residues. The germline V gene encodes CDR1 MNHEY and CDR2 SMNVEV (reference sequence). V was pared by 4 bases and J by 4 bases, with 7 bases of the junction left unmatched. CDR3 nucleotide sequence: TGTGCCAGCAGTTCTTGGACTAGCGGGAAAGGAGAGACCCAGTACTTC. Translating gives CASSSWTSGKGETQYF.

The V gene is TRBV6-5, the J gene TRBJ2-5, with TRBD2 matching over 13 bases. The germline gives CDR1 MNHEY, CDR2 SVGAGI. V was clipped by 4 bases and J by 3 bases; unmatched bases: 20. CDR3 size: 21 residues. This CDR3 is CASSFPRGTSGVPMRKETQYF. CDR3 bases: TGTGCCAGCAGTTTTCCCCGCGGGACTAGCGGGGTTCCAATGAGGAAAGAGACCCAGTACTTC.

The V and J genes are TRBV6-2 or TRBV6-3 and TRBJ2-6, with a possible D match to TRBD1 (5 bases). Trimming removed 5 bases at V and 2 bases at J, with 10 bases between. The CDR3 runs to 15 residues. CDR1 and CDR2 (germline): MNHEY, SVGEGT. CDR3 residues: CASSVPGTGANVLTF. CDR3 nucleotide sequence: TGTGCCAGCAGTGTACCAGGGACTGGGGCCAACGTCCTGACTTTC.

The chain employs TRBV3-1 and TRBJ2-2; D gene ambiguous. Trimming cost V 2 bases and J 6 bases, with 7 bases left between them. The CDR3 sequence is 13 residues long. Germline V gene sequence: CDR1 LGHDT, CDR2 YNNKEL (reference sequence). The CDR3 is CASSQPLSGELFF. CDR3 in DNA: TGTGCCAGCAGCCAACCACTATCCGGGGAGCTGTTTTTT. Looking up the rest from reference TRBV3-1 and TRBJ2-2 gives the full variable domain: DTAVSQTPKYLVTQMGNDKSIKCEQNLGHDTMYWYKQDSKKFLKIMFSYNNKELIINETVPNRFSPKSPDKAHLNLHINSLELGDSAVYFCASSQPLSGELFFGEGSRLTVL.

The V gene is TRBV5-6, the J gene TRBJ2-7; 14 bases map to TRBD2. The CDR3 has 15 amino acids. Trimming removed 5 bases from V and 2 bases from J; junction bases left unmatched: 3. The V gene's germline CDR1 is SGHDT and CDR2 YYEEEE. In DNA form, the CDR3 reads TGTGCCAGCAGAAGACTAGCGGGAGGGCCCTACGAGCAGTACGTC. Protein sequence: CASRRLAGGPYEQYV.

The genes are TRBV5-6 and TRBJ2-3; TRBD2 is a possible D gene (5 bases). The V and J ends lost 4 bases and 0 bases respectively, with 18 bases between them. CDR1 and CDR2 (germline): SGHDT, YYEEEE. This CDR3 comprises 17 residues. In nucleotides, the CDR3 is TGTGCCAGCAGCCCCCTGGTCGCGGGCCCTAGCACAGATACGCAGTATTTT. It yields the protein CASSPLVAGPSTDTQYF.

CDR3 in DNA: TGCGCCCGCTTCCATCGGACTGAGCAGTTCTTC. Translating it yields CARFHRTEQFF. The rearrangement uses TRBV10-1 and TRBJ2-1; D uncertain. CDR3 length: 11 amino acids. V shed 11 bases and J shed 9 bases, with 14 bases lying between them. The germline V gene encodes CDR1 WNHNN and CDR2 SYGVQD (reference sequence).

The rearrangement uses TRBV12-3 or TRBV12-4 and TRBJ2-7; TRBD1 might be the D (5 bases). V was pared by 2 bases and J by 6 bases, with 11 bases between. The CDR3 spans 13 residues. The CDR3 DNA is TGTGCCAGCAGTTTAACAGGCCGCGGCGAGCAGTACTTC. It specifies CASSLTGRGEQYF.

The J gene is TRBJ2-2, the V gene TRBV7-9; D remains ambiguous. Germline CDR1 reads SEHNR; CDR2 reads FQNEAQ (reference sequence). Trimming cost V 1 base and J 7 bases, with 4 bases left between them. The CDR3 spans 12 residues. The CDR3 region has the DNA TGTGCCAGCAGCTTAGAAGGCGGGGAGCTGTTTTTT. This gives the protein CASSLEGGELFF.

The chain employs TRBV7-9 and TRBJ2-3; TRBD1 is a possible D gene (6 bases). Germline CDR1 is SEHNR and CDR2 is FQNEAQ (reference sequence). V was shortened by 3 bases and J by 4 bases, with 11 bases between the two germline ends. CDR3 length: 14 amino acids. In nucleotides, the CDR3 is TGTGCCAGCAGCTTTACAGGGCCGCCAGATACGCAGTATTTT. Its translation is CASSFTGPPDTQYF.

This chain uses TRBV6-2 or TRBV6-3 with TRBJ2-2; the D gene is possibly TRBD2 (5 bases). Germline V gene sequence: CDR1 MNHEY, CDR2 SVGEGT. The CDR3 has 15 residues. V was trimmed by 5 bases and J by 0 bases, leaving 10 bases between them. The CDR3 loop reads CASSPPAANTGELFF. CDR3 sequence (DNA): TGTGCCAGCAGTCCCCCAGCGGCGAACACCGGGGAGCTGTTTTTT.

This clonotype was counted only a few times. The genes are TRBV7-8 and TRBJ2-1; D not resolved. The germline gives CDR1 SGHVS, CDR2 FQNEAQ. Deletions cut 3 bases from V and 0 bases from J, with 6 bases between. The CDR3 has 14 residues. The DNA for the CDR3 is TGTGCCAGCAGCTTTGACCGCTCCTACAATGAGCAGTTCTTC. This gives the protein CASSFDRSYNEQFF.

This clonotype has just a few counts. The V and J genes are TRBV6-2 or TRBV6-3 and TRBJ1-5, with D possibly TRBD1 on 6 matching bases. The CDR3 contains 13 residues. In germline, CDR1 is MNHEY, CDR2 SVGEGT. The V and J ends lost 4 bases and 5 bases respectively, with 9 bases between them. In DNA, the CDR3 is TGTGCCAGCAGTTGGGACAAAGATCAGCCCCAGCATTTT. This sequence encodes CASSWDKDQPQHF.

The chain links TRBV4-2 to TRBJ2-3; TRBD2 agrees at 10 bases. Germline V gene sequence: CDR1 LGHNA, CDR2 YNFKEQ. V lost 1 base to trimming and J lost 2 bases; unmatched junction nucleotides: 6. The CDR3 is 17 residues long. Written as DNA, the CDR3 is TGTGCCAGCAGCCAAGTCCTAGCGGGAGAGCTCACAGATACGCAGTATTTT. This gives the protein CASSQVLAGELTDTQYF.

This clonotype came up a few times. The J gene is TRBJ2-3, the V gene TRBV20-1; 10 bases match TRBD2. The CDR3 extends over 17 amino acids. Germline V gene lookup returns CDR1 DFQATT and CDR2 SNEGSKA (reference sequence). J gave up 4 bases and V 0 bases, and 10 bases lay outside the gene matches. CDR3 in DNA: TGCAGTGCTAGAGATCGGAGCGGGAGGGCCATTGCAGATACGCAGTATTTT. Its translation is CSARDRSGRAIADTQYF.

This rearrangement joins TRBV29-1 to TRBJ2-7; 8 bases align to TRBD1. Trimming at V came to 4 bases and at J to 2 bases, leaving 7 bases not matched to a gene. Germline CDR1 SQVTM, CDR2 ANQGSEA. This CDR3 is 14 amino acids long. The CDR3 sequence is CSVAPGTGTYEQYF. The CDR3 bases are TGCAGCGTTGCTCCCGGGACAGGCACCTACGAGCAGTACTTC.

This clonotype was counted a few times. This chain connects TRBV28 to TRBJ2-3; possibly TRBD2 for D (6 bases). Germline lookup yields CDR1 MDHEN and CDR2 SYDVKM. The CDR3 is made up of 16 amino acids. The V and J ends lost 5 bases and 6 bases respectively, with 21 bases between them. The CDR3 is CASSPGERRGGDTQYF. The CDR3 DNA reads TGTGCCAGCAGTCCAGGCGAGAGGAGGGGCGGTGATACGCAGTATTTT. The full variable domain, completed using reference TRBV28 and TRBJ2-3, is DVKVTQSSRYLVKRTGEKVFLECVQDMDHENMFWYRQDPGLGLRLIYFSYDVKMKEKGDIPEGYSVSREKKERFSLILESASTNQTSMYLCASSPGERRGGDTQYFGPGTRLTVL.

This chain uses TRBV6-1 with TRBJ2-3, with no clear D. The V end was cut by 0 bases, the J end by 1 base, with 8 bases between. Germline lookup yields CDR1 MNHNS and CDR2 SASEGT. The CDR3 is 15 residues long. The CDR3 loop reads CASSEAWLGTDTQYF. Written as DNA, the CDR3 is TGTGCCAGCAGTGAAGCTTGGCTAGGCACAGATACGCAGTATTTT.

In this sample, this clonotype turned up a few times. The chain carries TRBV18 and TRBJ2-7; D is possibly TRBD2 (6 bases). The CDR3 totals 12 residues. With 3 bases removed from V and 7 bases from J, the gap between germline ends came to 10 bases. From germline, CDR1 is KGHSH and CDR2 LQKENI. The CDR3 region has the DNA TGTGCCAGCTCACCCGGAGGGTCTGAGCAGTACTTC. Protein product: CASSPGGSEQYF.

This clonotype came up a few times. The CDR3 reads CASSFSVMDPGNTIYF. CDR3 DNA: TGTGCCAGCAGCTTCTCGGTAATGGATCCTGGAAACACCATATATTTT. The chain couples TRBV5-5 to TRBJ1-3, with D uncertain. This CDR3 contains 16 residues. V lost 2 bases and J 2 bases, leaving 14 bases between the germline ends. Germline assignment: CDR1 SGHKS and CDR2 YYEKEE (reference sequence).

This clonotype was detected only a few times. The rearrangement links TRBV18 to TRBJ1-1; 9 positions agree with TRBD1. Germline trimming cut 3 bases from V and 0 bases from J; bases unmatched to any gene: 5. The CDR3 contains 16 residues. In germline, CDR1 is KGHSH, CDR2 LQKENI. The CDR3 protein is CASSPNRGRMNTEAFF. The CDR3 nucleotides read TGTGCCAGCTCACCGAACAGGGGGCGGATGAACACTGAAGCTTTCTTT.

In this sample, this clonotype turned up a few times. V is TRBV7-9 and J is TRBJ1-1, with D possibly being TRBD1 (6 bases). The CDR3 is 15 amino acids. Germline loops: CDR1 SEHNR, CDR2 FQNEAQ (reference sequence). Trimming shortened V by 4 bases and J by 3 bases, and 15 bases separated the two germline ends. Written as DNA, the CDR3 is TGTGCCAGCAGCTCGCAAAGGACAGTCGACACTGAAGCTTTCTTT. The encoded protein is CASSSQRTVDTEAFF.

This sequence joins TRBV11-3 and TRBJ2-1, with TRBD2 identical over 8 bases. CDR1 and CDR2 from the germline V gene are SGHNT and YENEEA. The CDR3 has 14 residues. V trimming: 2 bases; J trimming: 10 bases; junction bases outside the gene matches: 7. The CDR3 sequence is CASSLLAGSDEQFF. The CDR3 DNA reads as TGTGCCAGCAGCTTACTAGCGGGTTCAGACGAGCAGTTCTTC. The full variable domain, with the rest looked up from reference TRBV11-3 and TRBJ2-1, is EAGVVQSPRYKIIEKKQPVAFWCNPISGHNTLYWYLQNLGQGPELLIRYENEEAVDDSQLPKDRFSAERLKGVDSTLKIQPAELGDSAVYLCASSLLAGSDEQFFGPGTRLTVL.